The clone carrying this T cell receptor (beta chain) was recorded at least ten times. The antigen remains undetermined. This CDR3 region has 14 residues. V dropped 5 bases and J dropped 3 bases, with 17 bases sitting between them. Germline V CDR1 and CDR2: DFQATT, SNEGSKA (reference sequence). This specimen comes from a study of T cells in Graves' hyperthyroidism and ophthalmopathy. Broader study findings: The model anticipated ophthalmopathy a median approximately 6.5 months pre-onset.

Amplification of TCR beta CDR3 regions was performed using RNA transcripts as template. Using the HTBI primer set, a first-round RT-PCR was run on the TCR CDR3. From the multiplex PCR reads, TCRdb called clonotypes with MiXCR, one entry per CDR3 protein. The sample holds hundreds of thousands of distinct CDR3 sequences, 12% to 15% seen once. This TCR derives from a woman younger than 35 with Graves' hyperthyroidism. The chain has TRBV20-1 and TRBJ2-7, with D perhaps TRBD1 or TRBD2 (5 bases each). The material sequenced was blood. The DNA of the CDR3 is TGCAGTGCTTACCGGGACGGCCCCTTCTACGAGCAGTACTTC. Translation: CSAYRDGPFYEQYF.